These T cell receptor beta chains were read from a single sample in a study of cytomegalovirus exposure and HLA in healthy donors. Profiling relied on immunoSEQ multiplex PCR, and the TCRdb table lists in-frame clones only, not all of them. The sample includes roughly 120,000 clones, 55% to 70% seen only once; the top ten take roughly 2%. The sample taken for sequencing was PBMCs. The source of these receptors is a woman aged 30 to 39 in good health and CMV-seronegative. Each CDR3 is given with its conserved first and last residue. A D gene is named only where the DNA matches it firmly. For some rows the clone size is stated as once, few or many, or as a class when expanded; others skip it.

>TRBJ2-2|few|TRBV6-5|TRBD2|15
CASSYSGTNTGELFF
TGTGCCAGCAGTTACAGCGGGACGAACACCGGGGAGCTGTTTTTT
>TRBJ2-5|-|TRBV9|-|13
CASSVEGKETQYF
TGTGCCAGCAGCGTGGAGGGAAAAGAGACCCAGTACTTC
>TRBJ2-5|-|TRBV7-2|TRBD2|16
CASSLAGRVRGETQYF
TGTGCCAGCAGCTTAGCCGGGAGGGTAAGGGGAGAGACCCAGTACTTC
>TRBJ1-5|-|TRBV19|TRBD1|16
CASSKGDRLSNQPQHF
TGTGCCAGTAGTAAAGGGGACAGGCTTAGCAATCAGCCCCAGCATTTT
>TRBJ2-1|-|TRBV7-9|TRBD1|16
CASSLRNRGTYNEQFF
TGTGCCAGCAGCTTAAGGAACAGGGGGACATACAATGAGCAGTTCTTC
>TRBJ1-4|-|TRBV4-1|-|15
CASSPGLVHNEKLFF
TGCGCCAGCAGCCCGGGATTGGTCCATAATGAAAAACTGTTTTTT
>TRBJ2-1|-|TRBV10-3|TRBD1|15
CAISRDSLNYNEQFF
TGTGCCATCAGTCGGGACAGCCTAAACTACAATGAGCAGTTCTTC
>TRBJ1-5|-|TRBV30|TRBD1|15
CAWGTGQVGNQPQHF
TGTGCCTGGGGAACGGGACAGGTGGGCAATCAGCCCCAGCATTTT
>TRBJ1-1|few|TRBV2|TRBD1|14
CASSVQGLNTEAFF
TGTGCCAGCAGTGTACAGGGGTTGAACACTGAAGCTTTCTTT
>TRBJ1-2|-|TRBV27|-|15
CASSFDSGAGYGYTF
TGTGCCAGCAGTTTTGATAGCGGCGCGGGGTATGGCTACACCTTC
>TRBJ2-5|-|TRBV2|TRBD2|16
CASSEGAAGGLETQYF
TGTGCCAGCAGTGAAGGGGCAGCGGGAGGATTAGAGACCCAGTACTTC
>TRBJ2-7|-|TRBV4-3|TRBD1|16
CASSQDLGQSSYEQYF
TGCGCCAGCAGCCAAGATTTGGGACAGAGCTCCTACGAGCAGTACTTC
>TRBJ2-7|-|TRBV28|-|15
CASSPTPGQSYEQYF
TGTGCCAGCAGTCCAACCCCCGGACAGTCCTACGAGCAGTACTTC
>TRBJ2-1|few|TRBV4-1|-|13
CASSQRPSNREFF
TGCGCCAGCAGCCAACGCCCTAGCAATAGGGAGTTCTTC
>TRBJ2-6|-|TRBV19|-|13
CASRIAGANVLTF
TGTGCCAGTAGAATCGCGGGGGCCAACGTCCTGACTTTC
>TRBJ2-1|-|TRBV28|TRBD1|15
CASSLLDRAYNEQFF
TGTGCCAGCAGTTTGTTAGACAGGGCCTACAATGAGCAGTTCTTC
>TRBJ2-7|-|TRBV15|TRBD1|16
CATSPYTGGASYEQYF
TGTGCCACCAGCCCGTATACAGGGGGCGCCTCCTACGAGCAGTACTTC
>TRBJ2-7|-|TRBV9|TRBD2|14
CASSVGGSSYEQYF
TGTGCCAGCAGCGTAGGCGGGAGTAGTTACGAGCAGTACTTC
>TRBJ2-7|many|TRBV19|-|14
CASSSSMSSYEQYF
TGTGCCAGTAGTTCTTCAATGAGCTCCTACGAGCAGTACTTC
>TRBJ2-7|-|TRBV11-2|-|12
CASSGLSYEQYF
TGTGCCAGCAGCGGACTATCCTACGAGCAGTACTTC
>TRBJ2-7|-|TRBV2|TRBD1|14
CASTRTGGIYEQYF
TGTGCCAGCACCAGGACAGGGGGAATCTACGAGCAGTACTTC
>TRBJ2-1|-|TRBV28|-|14
CASSLHIAGNEQFF
TGTGCCAGCAGTTTACACATCGCGGGTAATGAGCAGTTCTTC
>TRBJ1-5|-|TRBV18|TRBD1|14
CASSAGTGDQPQHF
TGTGCCAGCTCAGCCGGGACAGGGGATCAGCCCCAGCATTTT
>TRBJ1-5|few|TRBV19|TRBD1|15
CASSVGTATNQPQHF
TGTGCCAGTAGTGTAGGGACAGCCACCAATCAGCCCCAGCATTTT
>TRBJ2-5|-|TRBV11-3|-|13
CASSPTAQETQYF
TGTGCCAGCAGCCCGACAGCTCAAGAGACCCAGTACTTC
>TRBJ1-1|few|TRBV27|-|15
CASSQRGGVGSEAFF
TGTGCCAGCAGTCAGCGCGGAGGGGTAGGTTCTGAAGCTTTCTTT
>TRBJ1-2|-|TRBV13|TRBD1|13
CASSNRGHYGYTF
TGTGCCAGCAGCAACAGGGGGCACTATGGCTACACCTTC